This TCR beta chain was captured by sequencing in a study of response to subunit inactivated influenza vaccine. CDR3 length equals 13 residues. CDR1 is ENHRY, CDR2 SYGVKD, per germline. V lost 8 bases to trimming and J lost 7 bases; unmatched junction nucleotides: 5. TCRdb called the RT-PCR reads again in MiXCR, with one record for every CDR3 protein. Counted here are roughly 190,000 distinct CDR3 sequences, 9.5% to 15% occurring once; the ten biggest clones make up around 28%. Ten or more counts support this clonotype. The same data also contributed to another study, on T cells expressing NK-cell markers. This second study says: It was by 5'RACE template switching with UMIs that TCR beta cDNA was made. Among eight sequenced donors, seven carried HCMV seropositivity while one was seronegative.

The specimen was CD8+ T cells sorted from PBMCs, collected 11 to 12 days after vaccination. The chain joins TRBV10-3 to TRBJ2-1; 10 bases match TRBD1. The receptor was isolated from a man aged 45 to 65 who received an inactivated influenza vaccine. As DNA, the CDR3 is TGTGCCATCGGGGGACAGGGGCATAATGAGCAGTTCTTC. Its protein product is CAIGGQGHNEQFF.